This T cell receptor (beta chain) was sequenced in a study of beta chain features in type 1 diabetes. The sample holds a few counts of this clone. Its cognate antigen is unknown. With 4 bases clipped from V and 1 base from J, the junction kept 6 bases outside the gene matches. CDR1 SGHRS and CDR2 YFSETQ come from the germline V gene. This CDR3 region has 15 residues. All of the isolated RNA was reverse transcribed, so expressed TCRB transcripts were sequenced. Repertoires were generated with immunoSEQ multiplex PCR, while TCRdb's copy carries only in-frame clones and drops some. The sample yields over 700,000 clones, roughly 17% seen once. Whole-study findings and limits: Across all four CD4+ subsets, people with type 1 diabetes showed modestly shorter TCRB CDR3s.

The source is a woman under 30 in good health. The sample was naive CD4+ T cells from blood. This chain connects TRBV5-1 to TRBJ2-5; 8 bases map to TRBD1. The CDR3 loop is CASSKGQGPQETQYF. In DNA form, the CDR3 reads TGCGCCAGCAGCAAAGGACAGGGCCCCCAAGAGACCCAGTACTTC.